The TCR beta chain under discussion was sequenced for a study of cytomegalovirus exposure and HLA in healthy donors. Overall study: Around 77% of 398 genotyped donors fell in the Caucasian-associated ancestry cluster. Whole-study findings and limits: Within a later analysis, the majority of CMV-associated TCR beta chains appeared HLA-restricted.

This CDR3 comprises 16 residues. V was trimmed by 5 bases and J by 1 base, leaving 16 bases between them. From germline, CDR1 is SGHTA and CDR2 FQGTGA. This PCR relied on a set of 60 Vbeta primers and 13 Jbeta primers. Sequenced by immunoSEQ multiplex PCR; TCRdb stores in-frame clones only, minus some. The sample consists of more than 200,000 clones, 60% to 80% of them appearing once. Concerning this clone itself: What it binds is not known.

The origin of this receptor is a man aged 18 to 29 in good health and CMV-seronegative. Sequenced input: PBMCs. This chain uses TRBV7-3 with TRBJ2-3, with a possible D match to TRBD2 (6 bases). The CDR3 DNA follows: TGTGCCAGCAGCCCTGGGGTAACGGGAGGCACAGATACGCAGTATTTT. Its translation: CASSPGVTGGTDTQYF.